This TCR beta chain is drawn from a study of blood T cell repertoires in COVID-19. Study at large: Researchers got acute and convalescent COVID-19 samples from the United States, Italy and Spain. Nucleic acid was either cDNA or gDNA, and it came from T cells, B-cell-depleted T cells, or PBMCs.

Authors' analysis steps: Amplification with reference gene primers provided the estimates of nucleated cell counts. Generated by immunoSEQ multiplex PCR, the TCRdb table keeps only in-frame clones and is missing some. V and J calls and clone size come straight from that table; D and trimming were deduced from the DNA. The table lists 410,000 or so clones, over 75% of them singletons, with roughly 1.6% in the top ten. In Seattle, patients joined the study during active infection and were tracked longitudinally. The CDR3 has 13 amino acids. Germline V gives CDR1 MNHNY, CDR2 SVGAGI (reference sequence). V lost 8 bases and J 5 bases, leaving 15 bases between the germline ends.

The chain has TRBV6-6 and TRBJ2-5; TRBD1 might be the D (6 bases). The TCR was taken from a woman between 40 and 55 years old with COVID-19, enrolled during active disease. The sequenced sample was peripheral blood. CDR3 sequence (DNA): TGTGCCAGCTCGAATACAGGGATCGAGACCCAGTACTTC. It codes for CASSNTGIETQYF.